Listed below are T cell receptor beta chains from one sample, sequenced in a study of shared clonotypes between healthy human individuals. Clones were sequenced by immunoSEQ multiplex PCR, and TCRdb holds only the in-frame ones, with some missing. The table shows some 600,000 clones, with about 96% occurring only once. The sample comprised naive CD8+ T cells sorted from blood. The receptor set was obtained from a woman in her twenties or thirties in good health. Each CDR3 is given with its conserved first and last residue. The D gene is left open where the match is weak. Not every row has a clone size; where given, it reads once, few, many or a size class.

j_gene: TRBJ1-1; len: 13; abundance: once; v_gene: TRBV10-3; d_gene: -; CDR3nt: TGTGCCATCACCCCCGAGGACGGCACTGAAGCTTTCTTT; CDR3aa: CAITPEDGTEAFF
j_gene: TRBJ2-7; len: 15; abundance: -; v_gene: TRBV27; d_gene: -; CDR3nt: TGTGCCAGCAGTAAGACGGGCAGGGGTTCCTACGAGCAGTACTTC; CDR3aa: CASSKTGRGSYEQYF
j_gene: TRBJ2-3; len: 13; abundance: -; v_gene: TRBV19; d_gene: TRBD1; CDR3nt: TGTGCCAGTAGTCGCCTGACAGGGGATACGCAGTATTTT; CDR3aa: CASSRLTGDTQYF
j_gene: TRBJ2-7; len: 15; abundance: -; v_gene: TRBV19; d_gene: -; CDR3nt: TGTGCCAGTAGTGCTTACTTCGAAGATACCTACGAGCAGTACTTC; CDR3aa: CASSAYFEDTYEQYF
j_gene: TRBJ2-7; len: 13; abundance: -; v_gene: TRBV6-1; d_gene: -; CDR3nt: TGTGCCAGCAGTGAAGGAGGGGACTACGAGCAGTACTTC; CDR3aa: CASSEGGDYEQYF
j_gene: TRBJ1-2; len: 14; abundance: -; v_gene: TRBV9; d_gene: -; CDR3nt: TGTGCCAGCAGCGTAGAGACAGTCCCTTATGGCTACACCTTC; CDR3aa: CASSVETVPYGYTF
j_gene: TRBJ2-1; len: 14; abundance: -; v_gene: TRBV29-1; d_gene: TRBD1; CDR3nt: TGCAGCGGGATCGGGACAGACACCGCGAATGAGCAGTTCTTC; CDR3aa: CSGIGTDTANEQFF
j_gene: TRBJ2-3; len: 15; abundance: -; v_gene: TRBV27; d_gene: -; CDR3nt: TGTGCCAGCAGTTTATCGCCGGGGGGCACAGATACGCAGTATTTT; CDR3aa: CASSLSPGGTDTQYF
j_gene: TRBJ2-7; len: 13; abundance: -; v_gene: TRBV19; d_gene: -; CDR3nt: TGTGCCAGTAGCGTGGGACTTCTCTACGAGCAGTACTTC; CDR3aa: CASSVGLLYEQYF
j_gene: TRBJ1-4; len: 14; abundance: -; v_gene: TRBV30; d_gene: -; CDR3nt: TGTGCCTGGAGCGACCTGGGGGCAGATGAAAAACTGTTTTTT; CDR3aa: CAWSDLGADEKLFF
j_gene: TRBJ2-2; len: 17; abundance: -; v_gene: TRBV10-1; d_gene: TRBD2; CDR3nt: TGCGCCAGCAGTGAGTCAGCGGGAGGAGCGAACACCGGGGAGCTGTTTTTT; CDR3aa: CASSESAGGANTGELFF
j_gene: TRBJ1-3; len: 16; abundance: -; v_gene: TRBV27; d_gene: -; CDR3nt: TGTGCCAGCGGGCCTTTAGGACCAACCTCTGGAAACACCATATATTTT; CDR3aa: CASGPLGPTSGNTIYF
j_gene: TRBJ1-5; len: 16; abundance: -; v_gene: TRBV6-5; d_gene: TRBD1; CDR3nt: TGTGCCAGCAGTTTGCACAGGGGGCAAAGCAATCAGCCCCAGCATTTT; CDR3aa: CASSLHRGQSNQPQHF
j_gene: TRBJ2-2; len: 13; abundance: -; v_gene: TRBV19; d_gene: -; CDR3nt: TGTGCCAGTAGTACCCTAAGTACCGGGGAGCTGTTTTTT; CDR3aa: CASSTLSTGELFF
j_gene: TRBJ2-1; len: 20; abundance: -; v_gene: TRBV6-4; d_gene: -; CDR3nt: TGTGCCAGCAGTGGGACGGCAGGGACTGGCATCACCGCTGGTAGCAATGAGCAGTTCTTC; CDR3aa: CASSGTAGTGITAGSNEQFF
j_gene: TRBJ2-1; len: 16; abundance: -; v_gene: TRBV5-1; d_gene: -; CDR3nt: TGCGCCACCCGGGAATCTCGACAGAGCTCCTACAATGAGCAGTTCTTC; CDR3aa: CATRESRQSSYNEQFF
j_gene: TRBJ1-1; len: 12; abundance: -; v_gene: TRBV27; d_gene: -; CDR3nt: TGTGCCAGCACTGAACGGGGCACTGAAGCTTTCTTT; CDR3aa: CASTERGTEAFF
j_gene: TRBJ2-4; len: 16; abundance: -; v_gene: TRBV4-2; d_gene: TRBD2; CDR3nt: TGTGCCAGCAGCCAAGAGCGGGGGGCGGCCAAAAACATTCAGTACTTC; CDR3aa: CASSQERGAAKNIQYF
j_gene: TRBJ2-5; len: 13; abundance: -; v_gene: TRBV6-6; d_gene: -; CDR3nt: TGTGCCAGCAGTCAGGGAAGGGGAGAGACCCAGTACTTC; CDR3aa: CASSQGRGETQYF
j_gene: TRBJ1-6; len: 14; abundance: -; v_gene: TRBV27; d_gene: -; CDR3nt: TGTGCCAGCAGTTTAGGGAAGGGGGGTTCACCCCTCCACTTT; CDR3aa: CASSLGKGGSPLHF
j_gene: TRBJ2-1; len: 14; abundance: -; v_gene: TRBV27; d_gene: -; CDR3nt: TGTGCCAGCAGTTTCCTAGGGTCGGACAATGAGCAGTTCTTC; CDR3aa: CASSFLGSDNEQFF
j_gene: TRBJ2-7; len: 16; abundance: -; v_gene: TRBV28; d_gene: TRBD2; CDR3nt: TGTGCCAGCAGTCCCACGGGGGGGAGGGTTACCTACGAGCAGTACTTC; CDR3aa: CASSPTGGRVTYEQYF
j_gene: TRBJ1-5; len: 15; abundance: -; v_gene: TRBV27; d_gene: -; CDR3nt: TGTGCCAGCAGTTTTCGGCACCCCACCGTACAGCCCCAGCATTTT; CDR3aa: CASSFRHPTVQPQHF
j_gene: TRBJ1-4; len: 16; abundance: -; v_gene: TRBV5-5; d_gene: -; CDR3nt: TGTGCCAGCAGCTTGGCCGAAGCAGGTGATAATGAAAAACTGTTTTTT; CDR3aa: CASSLAEAGDNEKLFF
j_gene: TRBJ1-1; len: 13; abundance: -; v_gene: TRBV29-1; d_gene: -; CDR3nt: TGCAGCGTTGAGCCAGGCGGGAACACTGAAGCTTTCTTT; CDR3aa: CSVEPGGNTEAFF
j_gene: TRBJ2-3; len: 16; abundance: once; v_gene: TRBV5-6; d_gene: TRBD2; CDR3nt: TGTGCCAGCAGCTTTGGGACTAGCGGTCGCACAGATACGCAGTATTTT; CDR3aa: CASSFGTSGRTDTQYF
j_gene: TRBJ2-2; len: 12; abundance: -; v_gene: TRBV29-1; d_gene: -; CDR3nt: TGCAGCGTTGCCGTCAGCACCGGGGAGCTGTTTTTT; CDR3aa: CSVAVSTGELFF
j_gene: TRBJ2-1; len: 16; abundance: -; v_gene: TRBV11-1; d_gene: -; CDR3nt: TGTGCCAGCAGCTTAGCGAGAGCCCCACTAGTCAATGAGCAGTTCTTC; CDR3aa: CASSLARAPLVNEQFF
j_gene: TRBJ2-3; len: 14; abundance: -; v_gene: TRBV7-8; d_gene: -; CDR3nt: TGTGCCAGCAGCTTAGGGGCCTACACAGATACGCAGTATTTT; CDR3aa: CASSLGAYTDTQYF
j_gene: TRBJ2-7; len: 16; abundance: -; v_gene: TRBV5-1; d_gene: TRBD2; CDR3nt: TGCGCCAGCAGCTTGGGACTAGCGGGAGTATTCTACGAGCAGTACTTC; CDR3aa: CASSLGLAGVFYEQYF
j_gene: TRBJ1-5; len: 13; abundance: -; v_gene: TRBV27; d_gene: -; CDR3nt: TGTGCCAGCAGTTTAGGCAGCAATCAGCCCCAGCATTTT; CDR3aa: CASSLGSNQPQHF
j_gene: TRBJ2-1; len: 18; abundance: once; v_gene: TRBV7-8; d_gene: TRBD2; CDR3nt: TGTGCCAGCAGCCCCTCCCTCCTAGCGGGACGCCTTTTCTATGAGCAGTTCTTC; CDR3aa: CASSPSLLAGRLFYEQFF
j_gene: TRBJ1-1; len: 13; abundance: -; v_gene: TRBV5-5; d_gene: -; CDR3nt: TGTGCCAGCAGCTTGGGTGCGAACACTGAAGCTTTCTTT; CDR3aa: CASSLGANTEAFF
j_gene: TRBJ1-5; len: 14; abundance: -; v_gene: TRBV7-9; d_gene: -; CDR3nt: TGTGCCAGCAGCTTATCTATAGGGAATCAGCCCCAGCATTTT; CDR3aa: CASSLSIGNQPQHF
j_gene: TRBJ2-7; len: 13; abundance: -; v_gene: TRBV5-1; d_gene: -; CDR3nt: TGCGCCAGCAGCTTGGACAGGAGTTACGAGCAGTACTTC; CDR3aa: CASSLDRSYEQYF
j_gene: TRBJ2-3; len: 18; abundance: -; v_gene: TRBV5-6; d_gene: -; CDR3nt: TGTGCCAGCAGCTTGGAACTCATCCCGGGACATGTTGAAGATACGCAGTATTTT; CDR3aa: CASSLELIPGHVEDTQYF
j_gene: TRBJ2-7; len: 15; abundance: -; v_gene: TRBV2; d_gene: TRBD1; CDR3nt: TGTGCCAGCAGGAAAGGGACAGGGTACTCCTACGAGCAGTACTTC; CDR3aa: CASRKGTGYSYEQYF
j_gene: TRBJ2-1; len: 17; abundance: -; v_gene: TRBV4-1; d_gene: TRBD2; CDR3nt: TGCGCCAGCAGCCAGAGCGACGGGAGGGCCCGGATAAATGAGCAGTTCTTC; CDR3aa: CASSQSDGRARINEQFF
j_gene: TRBJ1-4; len: 16; abundance: once; v_gene: TRBV7-8; d_gene: -; CDR3nt: TGTGCCAGCAGCTCTGAAGAGTGGACAGAGCTCGAAAAACTGTTTTTT; CDR3aa: CASSSEEWTELEKLFF
j_gene: TRBJ2-2; len: 15; abundance: -; v_gene: TRBV27; d_gene: TRBD2; CDR3nt: TGTGCCAGCACATTGGCGGGAGGCGGGACCGGGGAGCTGTTTTTT; CDR3aa: CASTLAGGGTGELFF
j_gene: TRBJ1-3; len: 15; abundance: -; v_gene: TRBV28; d_gene: -; CDR3nt: TGTGCCAGCAGACTACCGGCCCCCCTCGGCTCCACCATATATTTT; CDR3aa: CASRLPAPLGSTIYF
j_gene: TRBJ2-1; len: 15; abundance: -; v_gene: TRBV29-1; d_gene: -; CDR3nt: TGCAGCGTTTTTGTAGGTCGGACAACCTACAATGAGCAGTTCTTC; CDR3aa: CSVFVGRTTYNEQFF
j_gene: TRBJ1-5; len: 19; abundance: -; v_gene: TRBV28; d_gene: TRBD1; CDR3nt: TGTGCCAGCAGACCTCGACAGGGGCAGGCGACTAGTAGCAATCAGCCCCAGCATTTT; CDR3aa: CASRPRQGQATSSNQPQHF
j_gene: TRBJ1-2; len: 14; abundance: -; v_gene: TRBV28; d_gene: -; CDR3nt: TGTGCCAGCAGTTTCAGGGGCCTAGTCTATGGCTACACCTTC; CDR3aa: CASSFRGLVYGYTF
j_gene: TRBJ1-5; len: 15; abundance: -; v_gene: TRBV28; d_gene: -; CDR3nt: TGTGCCAGCAGTTTGGTCAGAATGAGCAATCAGCCCCAGCATTTT; CDR3aa: CASSLVRMSNQPQHF
j_gene: TRBJ1-1; len: 15; abundance: -; v_gene: TRBV7-9; d_gene: -; CDR3nt: TGTGCCAGCAGCTTAGATCAAGAGGAGAACACTGAAGCTTTCTTT; CDR3aa: CASSLDQEENTEAFF
j_gene: TRBJ2-7; len: 15; abundance: -; v_gene: TRBV2; d_gene: -; CDR3nt: TGTGCCAGCAGTGTTGGACAAACCCCTTCCTACGAGCAGTACTTC; CDR3aa: CASSVGQTPSYEQYF
j_gene: TRBJ1-1; len: 14; abundance: once; v_gene: TRBV10-1; d_gene: TRBD1; CDR3nt: TGCGCCAGCCGGGACAGGGGGCATCACACTGAAGCTTTCTTT; CDR3aa: CASRDRGHHTEAFF
j_gene: TRBJ2-7; len: 14; abundance: once; v_gene: TRBV30; d_gene: TRBD2; CDR3nt: TGTGCCTGGAGGGTGACTAGCGGCTCCTACGAGCAGTACTTC; CDR3aa: CAWRVTSGSYEQYF
j_gene: TRBJ2-1; len: 14; abundance: -; v_gene: TRBV27; d_gene: -; CDR3nt: TGTGCCAGCAGTTTACGTACTACAGACAATGAGCAGTTCTTC; CDR3aa: CASSLRTTDNEQFF
j_gene: TRBJ1-5; len: 14; abundance: -; v_gene: TRBV21-1; d_gene: -; CDR3nt: TGTGCCAGCTTCCCGCTTTATAGCAATCAGCCCCAGCATTTT; CDR3aa: CASFPLYSNQPQHF
j_gene: TRBJ2-1; len: 15; abundance: -; v_gene: TRBV30; d_gene: TRBD2; CDR3nt: TGTGCCTGGAGAGCTAGCGGGAGTCGGCACAATGAGCAGTTCTTC; CDR3aa: CAWRASGSRHNEQFF
j_gene: TRBJ2-3; len: 15; abundance: -; v_gene: TRBV14; d_gene: TRBD2; CDR3nt: TGTGCCAGCAGCCAGACGGGACTAGCCACAGATACGCAGTATTTT; CDR3aa: CASSQTGLATDTQYF
j_gene: TRBJ2-2; len: 16; abundance: -; v_gene: TRBV7-9; d_gene: TRBD1; CDR3nt: TGTGCCAGCAGCCACCCCCCGGGACAGGGGGCCGGGGAGCTGTTTTTT; CDR3aa: CASSHPPGQGAGELFF
j_gene: TRBJ1-1; len: 16; abundance: -; v_gene: TRBV6-5; d_gene: TRBD1; CDR3nt: TGTGCCAGCAGTTACGACCTGGACAGGGGGCACACTGAAGCTTTCTTT; CDR3aa: CASSYDLDRGHTEAFF
j_gene: TRBJ2-3; len: 15; abundance: -; v_gene: TRBV5-6; d_gene: -; CDR3nt: TGTGCCAGCAGCTACCTCCGGGACGGACGAGATACGCAGTATTTT; CDR3aa: CASSYLRDGRDTQYF
j_gene: TRBJ2-7; len: 15; abundance: -; v_gene: TRBV7-6; d_gene: TRBD2; CDR3nt: TGTGCCAGCAGCCGATCAGCGGGAGGTTCCTACGAGCAGTACTTC; CDR3aa: CASSRSAGGSYEQYF
j_gene: TRBJ1-1; len: 13; abundance: -; v_gene: TRBV6-1; d_gene: -; CDR3nt: TGTGCCAGCAGTGAGATACAGGGCACTGAAGCTTTCTTT; CDR3aa: CASSEIQGTEAFF
j_gene: TRBJ2-1; len: 15; abundance: -; v_gene: TRBV28; d_gene: -; CDR3nt: TGTGCCAGCAGTTTATGGCAGGGGAGATTCAATGAGCAGTTCTTC; CDR3aa: CASSLWQGRFNEQFF